The entry below describes one TCR beta chain. The antigen is unknown. The sample belongs to a study of shared clonotypes between healthy human individuals. Regarding the study as a whole: Enrolling few donors narrowed the genetic and exposure-history diversity that was represented.

Some clones are missing from TCRdb's copy, which holds only in-frame ones; the method was immunoSEQ multiplex PCR. Among 150,000 to 200,000 clones, approximately 61% were seen once, and the ten largest hold under 11%. V lost 4 bases to trimming and J lost 2 bases, with 18 bases between them. This CDR3 is built from 16 residues. Germline assignment: CDR1 SGHRS and CDR2 YFSETQ. The receptor was isolated from a man aged 25 to 45 in good health. Sequences were obtained from memory CD4+ T cells sorted from blood. Sample subset: CD45RA-negative fraction. V and J are TRBV5-1 and TRBJ2-5; tentatively, D is TRBD1 (6 bases). This CDR3 is CASSTAWGLGQETQYF. CDR3 nucleotide sequence: TGCGCCAGCAGCACCGCGTGGGGGCTGGGGCAAGAGACCCAGTACTTC.